The 5 T cell receptor beta chains in this list originate from one sample, sequenced in a study of Ad26.COV2.S vaccination and SARS-CoV-2 variants. Sequencing was performed with immunoSEQ multiplex PCR; in TCRdb, only in-frame clones are kept and a portion is missing. This table holds 300,000 to 400,000 clones, around 86% found once. Treatment meaning: around 19 received Ad26.COV2.S at low or high dose, single or two shots; a few received placebo; per-sample allocation not given. It was on day 63 after the first vaccine or placebo injection that samples were taken. The sequencing here drew on peripheral blood, taken in a trial of Ad26.COV2.S vaccine versus placebo. Source of these receptors: a person aged 18-65 years who received the Ad26.COV2.S COVID-19 vaccine or a placebo.

The chain links TRBV2 to TRBJ1-4, with 10 nucleotides matching TRBD1. This CDR3 spans 15 amino acids. V lost 5 bases to trimming and J lost 6 bases; unmatched junction nucleotides: 6. Germline CDR1 and CDR2: SNHLY and FYNNEI. The CDR3 reads CASSLGQGGHEKLFF. The CDR3 DNA reads as TGTGCCAGCAGTCTTGGACAGGGGGGGCATGAAAAACTGTTTTTT. Full variable domain (missing parts from reference TRBV2 and TRBJ1-4): EPEVTQTPSHQVTQMGQEVILRCVPISNHLYFYWYRQILGQKVEFLVSFYNNEISEKSEIFDDQFSVERPDGSNFTLKIRSTKLEDSAMYFCASSLGQGGHEKLFFGSGTQLSVL.

The rearrangement uses TRBV21-1 and TRBJ1-6. TRBV21-1 is an annotated pseudogene. There are 14 residues in the CDR3. CDR3 sequence (DNA): TGTGCCTCCCCGGGGGTCGTCAGTAATTCACCCCTCCACTTT. Residues: CASPGVVSNSPLHF.

V is TRBV19 and J is TRBJ1-5; unclear D gene. CDR1 LNHDA and CDR2 SQIVND come from the germline V gene (reference sequence). The length of the CDR3 is 14 residues. V shed 3 bases and J shed 1 base, with 7 bases lying between them. The CDR3: CASSMYTSNQPQHF. For the CDR3, the DNA is TGTGCCAGTAGTATGTATACCAGCAATCAGCCCCAGCATTTT.

The chain couples TRBV4-3 to TRBJ2-1; D may be TRBD1 (7 bases). V was shortened by 0 bases and J by 7 bases, with 13 bases between the two germline ends. The CDR3 loop spans 15 amino acids. Germline loops: CDR1 LGHNA, CDR2 YSLEER. Here the CDR3 DNA reads TGCGCCAGCAGCCAAGAAGGAGGGGGCGGTAATGAGCAGTTCTTC. Translation gives CASSQEGGGGNEQFF.

The V call is TRBV10-2, the J call TRBJ1-2; tentatively, D is TRBD1 (5 bases). The CDR3 length is 14 residues. CDR1 WSHSY and CDR2 SAAADI come from the germline V gene. V dropped 4 bases and J dropped 2 bases, with 11 bases sitting between them. CDR3 loop: CASSARGDNYGYTF. Written as DNA, the CDR3 is TGCGCCAGCAGTGCCCGGGGCGACAACTATGGCTACACCTTC.